These 2 T cell receptor beta chains were all obtained from the same sample, sequenced in a study of blood T cell repertoires in COVID-19. Some clones are missing from TCRdb's copy, which holds only in-frame ones; the method was immunoSEQ multiplex PCR. Among tens of thousands of clones, roughly 90% were seen once, and the ten largest hold 7.3%. Sequencing was carried out using peripheral blood. Receptors were obtained from a middle-aged man with COVID-19, enrolled during active disease.

A single count supports this clone. The J gene is TRBJ2-7, the V gene TRBV11-2, with D perhaps TRBD2 (6 bases). CDR3 size: 12 residues. Germline values: CDR1 SGHAT, CDR2 FQNNGV. The V gene lost 0 bases and the J gene lost 7 bases, with 7 bases spanning the gap. The CDR3 DNA reads TGTGCCAGCAGCTTAGACGGGGGAGAGCAGTACTTC. It translates to CASSLDGGEQYF.

The rearrangement joins TRBV19 to TRBJ1-4; TRBD1 agrees at 7 bases. J gave up 7 bases and V 6 bases, and 11 bases lay outside the gene matches. CDR1 and CDR2 from the germline V gene are LNHDA and SQIVND (reference sequence). This CDR3 region has 15 residues. DNA of the CDR3: TGTGCCAGTAGGCCCTCCGGGACAGACCTTGAAAAACTGTTTTTT. Its protein is CASRPSGTDLEKLFF.